This entry concerns a single TCR beta chain. This specimen belongs to a study of T cells expressing NK-cell markers. CDR3 size: 18 residues. TCRdb re-called the 5' RACE reads; one entry per CDR3 protein, DNA not given. The sample data list some 300,000 distinct CDR3 sequences. This receptor was obtained from a man younger than 35 in good health. Sequencing was carried out using blood T cells: a sorted CD56 or NKG2C T cell subset, CD4+ or CD8+ T cells, or bulk PBMC T cells (not recorded which). The J gene is TRBJ2-7, the V gene TRBV12-3 or TRBV12-4; the TRBD2 assignment by TCRdb is unverifiable without DNA. CDR3: CASSPSSGSSPLNYEQYF.